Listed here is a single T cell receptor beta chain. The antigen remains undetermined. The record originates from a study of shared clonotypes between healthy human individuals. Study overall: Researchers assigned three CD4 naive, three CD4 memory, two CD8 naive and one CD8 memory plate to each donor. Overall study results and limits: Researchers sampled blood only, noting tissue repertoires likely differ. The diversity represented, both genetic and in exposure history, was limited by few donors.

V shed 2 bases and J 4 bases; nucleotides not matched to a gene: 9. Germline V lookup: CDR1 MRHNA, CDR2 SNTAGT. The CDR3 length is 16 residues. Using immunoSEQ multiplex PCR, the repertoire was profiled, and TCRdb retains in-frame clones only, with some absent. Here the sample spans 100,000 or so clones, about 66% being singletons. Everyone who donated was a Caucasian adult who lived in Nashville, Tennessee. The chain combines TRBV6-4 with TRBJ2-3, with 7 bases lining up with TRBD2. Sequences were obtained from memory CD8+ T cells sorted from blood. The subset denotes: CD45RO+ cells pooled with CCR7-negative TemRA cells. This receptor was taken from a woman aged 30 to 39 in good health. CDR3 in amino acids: CASSDGAGDAADTQYF. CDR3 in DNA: TGTGCCAGCAGTGACGGGGCGGGAGATGCGGCAGATACGCAGTATTTT.